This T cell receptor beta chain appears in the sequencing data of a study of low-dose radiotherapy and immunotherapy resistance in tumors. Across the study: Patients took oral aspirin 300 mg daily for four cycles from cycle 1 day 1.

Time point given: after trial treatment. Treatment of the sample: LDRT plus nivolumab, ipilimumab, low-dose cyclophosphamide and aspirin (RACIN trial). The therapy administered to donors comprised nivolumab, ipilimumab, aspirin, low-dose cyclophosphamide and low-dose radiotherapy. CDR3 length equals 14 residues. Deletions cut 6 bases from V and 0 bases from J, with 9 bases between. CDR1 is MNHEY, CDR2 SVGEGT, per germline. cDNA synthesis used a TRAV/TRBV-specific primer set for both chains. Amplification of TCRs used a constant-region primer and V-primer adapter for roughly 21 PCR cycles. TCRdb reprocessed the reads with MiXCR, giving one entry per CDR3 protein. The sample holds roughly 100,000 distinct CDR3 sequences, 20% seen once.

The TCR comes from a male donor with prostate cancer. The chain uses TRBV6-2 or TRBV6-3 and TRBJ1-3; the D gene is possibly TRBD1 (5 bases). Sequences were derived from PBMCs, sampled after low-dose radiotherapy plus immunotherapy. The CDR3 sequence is CASSTGTSGNTIYF. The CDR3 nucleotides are TGTGCCAGCAGCACCGGGACCTCTGGAAACACCATATATTTT.